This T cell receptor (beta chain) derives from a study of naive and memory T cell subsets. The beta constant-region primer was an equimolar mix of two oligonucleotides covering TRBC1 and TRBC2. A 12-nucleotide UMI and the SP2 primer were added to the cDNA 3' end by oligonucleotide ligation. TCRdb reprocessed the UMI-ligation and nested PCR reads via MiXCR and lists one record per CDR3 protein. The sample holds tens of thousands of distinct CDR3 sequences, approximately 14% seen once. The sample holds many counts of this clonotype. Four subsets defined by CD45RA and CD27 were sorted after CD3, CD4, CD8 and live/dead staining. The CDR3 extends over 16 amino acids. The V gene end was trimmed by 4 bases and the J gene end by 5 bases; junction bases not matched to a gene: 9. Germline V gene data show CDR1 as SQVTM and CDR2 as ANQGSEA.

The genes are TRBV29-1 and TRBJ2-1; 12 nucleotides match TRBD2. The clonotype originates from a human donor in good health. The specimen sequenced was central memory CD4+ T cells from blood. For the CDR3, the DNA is TGCAGCGTTGCGGGCACTAGGACTAGCGGGAACAATGAGCAGTTCTTC. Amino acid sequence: CSVAGTRTSGNNEQFF.